Following are 21 T cell receptor beta chains from one sample sequenced in a study of CD8+ T cells in alopecia areata. After isolation, RNA underwent reverse transcription to generate cDNA as the sequencing template. The protocol was immunoSEQ multiplex PCR, while the TCRdb copy is restricted to in-frame clones and leaves out a portion. The sample holds about 180,000 clones, 51% seen once. Treatment indicated: oral pan-JAK inhibitor, 5-10 mg twice daily. The input for sequencing was CD8+ T cells sorted from blood, taken at roughly week 52, from a patient treated with tofacitinib. These receptors all come from a human donor with alopecia areata.

The chain uses TRBV30 and TRBJ1-2; the D gene is possibly TRBD1 (5 bases). CDR3 size: 15 residues. Germline V gene lookup returns CDR1 GTSNPN and CDR2 SVGIG (reference sequence). Between the trimmed V and J ends, which lost 2 bases and 2 bases, there was a span of 15 bases. The CDR3 DNA sequence: TGTGCCTGGAGTCCCCTAGGGGATCTCAACTATGGCTACACCTTC. This sequence encodes CAWSPLGDLNYGYTF.

This chain connects TRBV11-2 to TRBJ2-3, with D unresolved. Deletions cut 5 bases from V and 6 bases from J, with 6 bases between. The CDR3 has 11 residues. Germline loops: CDR1 SGHAT, CDR2 FQNNGV. The CDR3 protein is CASSVLDTQYF. In DNA, the CDR3 is TGTGCCAGCAGCGTACTGGATACGCAGTATTTT. The full variable domain, with the rest looked up from reference TRBV11-2 and TRBJ2-3, is EAGVAQSPRYKIIEKRQSVAFWCNPISGHATLYWYQQILGQGPKLLIQFQNNGVVDDSQLPKDRFSAERLKGVDSTLKIQPAKLEDSAVYLCASSVLDTQYFGPGTRLTVL.

The J gene is TRBJ2-1, the V gene TRBV5-4; 8 nucleotides line up with TRBD2. CDR3 size: 15 residues. V was clipped by 4 bases and J by 2 bases; unmatched bases: 5. Germline V gene data show CDR1 as SGHNT and CDR2 as YYREEE (reference sequence). CDR3 bases: TGTGCCAGCAGCCGGGGGGGGCCAACCTACAATGAGCAGTTCTTC. This codes for CASSRGGPTYNEQFF.

This clone has only a few counts. V gene TRBV7-2 combines with J gene TRBJ1-2; D gene ambiguous. The CDR3 extends over 13 amino acids. The germline CDR1 and CDR2 sequences are SGHTA and FQGNSA. Between the trimmed V and J ends, which lost 1 base and 4 bases, there was a span of 7 bases. The CDR3 DNA is TGTGCCAGCAGCTTAGTGGTCAGCTATGGCTACACCTTC. Protein: CASSLVVSYGYTF.

V gene TRBV7-9 combines with J gene TRBJ2-7; no firm D call. Trimming shortened V by 4 bases and J by 3 bases, and 4 bases separated the two germline ends. Germline values: CDR1 SEHNR, CDR2 FQNEAQ (reference sequence). CDR3 length: 11 residues. The CDR3 nucleotides read TGTGCCAGCAGCTGGGGCTACGAGCAGTACTTC. Its translation is CASSWGYEQYF.

V and J are TRBV14 and TRBJ2-1, with D tentatively TRBD2 (6 bases). V was clipped by 1 base and J by 8 bases, with 6 bases between them. Germline V lookup: CDR1 SGHDN, CDR2 FVKESK. This CDR3 spans 12 amino acids. The CDR3 DNA reads as TGTGCCAGCAGCCAAGGGGGGGATGAGCAGTTCTTC. Protein product: CASSQGGDEQFF.

This chain links TRBV5-6 with TRBJ2-7, with a possible D match to TRBD1 (6 bases). Deletions cut 6 bases from V and 3 bases from J, with 10 bases between. This CDR3 has 12 amino acids. Germline V gene lookup returns CDR1 SGHDT and CDR2 YYEEEE. Written as DNA, the CDR3 is TGTGCCAGCACCGCCAGGGGCTACGAGCAGTACTTC. Its translation is CASTARGYEQYF.

The rearrangement uses TRBV7-9 and TRBJ2-7; the match to TRBD2 covers 7 bases. The CDR3 covers 16 residues. The J segment lost 0 bases and the V segment lost 5 bases, leaving 10 bases of the junction unmatched. Per germline, CDR1 SEHNR and CDR2 FQNEAQ (reference sequence). CDR3 coding DNA: TGTGCCAGCAGCCCCTACTTGGCGGGGGACTCCTACGAGCAGTACTTC. It encodes CASSPYLAGDSYEQYF.

This clone was detected only a few times. The V call is TRBV11-2, the J call TRBJ2-1; perhaps D is TRBD1 or TRBD2 (7 bases each). Germline V gene sequence: CDR1 SGHAT, CDR2 FQNNGV. The CDR3 spans 17 residues. Trimming took off 5 bases at V and 4 bases at J, with 21 bases between the two ends. The CDR3 DNA follows: TGTGCCAGCAGCAAGGGAGGGGGCCTCCCTCATTACAATGAGCAGTTCTTC. Its translation: CASSKGGGLPHYNEQFF. Complete variable domain (other parts from reference TRBV11-2 and TRBJ2-1): EAGVAQSPRYKIIEKRQSVAFWCNPISGHATLYWYQQILGQGPKLLIQFQNNGVVDDSQLPKDRFSAERLKGVDSTLKIQPAKLEDSAVYLCASSKGGGLPHYNEQFFGPGTRLTVL.

The rearrangement joins TRBV6-5 to TRBJ2-7; D is possibly TRBD1 or TRBD2 (6 bases each). Gene TRBJ2-5 matches the end of the DNA better, so the J call may be wrong. The CDR3 sequence is 14 residues long. Germline assignment: CDR1 MNHEY and CDR2 SVGAGI. CDR3 DNA sequence: TGTGCCAGCAGGCGACTAGTGGGGGGCGAGACCCAGTACTTC. Translating it yields CASRRLVGGETQYF.

The rearrangement links TRBV6-1 to TRBJ2-7, with 10 positions matching TRBD1. CDR1 is MNHNS, CDR2 SASEGT, per germline. The CDR3 loop spans 14 amino acids. V shed 1 base, J shed 3 bases, and the junction held 0 bases outside the gene matches. The CDR3 is CASSEGDRGYEQYF. For the CDR3, the DNA is TGTGCCAGCAGTGAAGGGGACAGGGGCTACGAGCAGTACTTC.

CDR3 sequence: CASSEGVPGLEQYF. The CDR3 nucleotides are TGTGCCAGCAGTGAGGGAGTACCAGGCCTCGAGCAGTACTTC. This rearrangement joins TRBV2 to TRBJ2-7; TRBD2 is a possible D gene (5 bases). The germline CDR1 and CDR2 sequences are SNHLY and FYNNEI. The V gene lost 3 bases and the J gene lost 6 bases, with 15 bases spanning the gap. The CDR3 length is 14 residues.

This chain joins TRBV27 and TRBJ1-2, with D possibly matching TRBD1 (6 bases). The CDR3 is made up of 15 amino acids. V lost 4 bases to trimming and J lost 6 bases, with 18 bases between them. Germline-derived CDR1 and CDR2 are MNHEY and SMNVEV (reference sequence). In DNA, the CDR3 is TGTGCCAGCAGTTCCCCCCTGGCAGGGGTCAATGGCTACACCTTC. It translates to CASSSPLAGVNGYTF.

In the case of this clone: Additional DNA sequences in this sample encode the identical CDR3. The chain couples TRBV6-5 to TRBJ1-1, with D perhaps TRBD1 (6 bases). V was clipped by 2 bases and J by 4 bases, with 8 bases between them. The CDR3 length is 13 residues. CDR1 and CDR2 (germline): MNHEY, SVGAGI. The CDR3 loop is CASSYGGGTEAFF. The CDR3 DNA is TGTGCCAGCAGTTACGGGGGCGGCACTGAAGCTTTCTTT.

This clone was detected a few times. The V call is TRBV27, the J call TRBJ2-5; 10 nucleotides line up with TRBD2. J was trimmed by 5 bases and V by 5 bases; bases with no gene match: 8. This CDR3 contains 15 residues. CDR1 MNHEY and CDR2 SMNVEV come from the germline V gene (reference sequence). DNA of the CDR3: TGTGCCAGCAGTCGGACTAGCGGCGGCGGGGAGACCCAGTACTTC. Translated, it gives CASSRTSGGGETQYF.

This clone was picked up a small number of times. The chain is built from TRBV5-1 and TRBJ2-3; D gene unclear. The CDR3 spans 14 residues. Germline CDR1 is SGHRS and CDR2 is YFSETQ. Trimming cost V 2 bases and J 6 bases, with 13 bases left between them. CDR3 sequence: CASSFWAVEDTQYF. The CDR3 nucleotides read TGCGCCAGCAGCTTTTGGGCAGTTGAGGATACGCAGTATTTT.

The chain employs TRBV2 and TRBJ2-2; D is uncertain. CDR1 and CDR2 from the germline V gene are SNHLY and FYNNEI. The length of the CDR3 is 13 residues. V lost 8 bases and J lost 1, with 8 bases in between. CDR3 amino acids: CASPDGNTGELFF. In DNA form, the CDR3 reads TGTGCCAGCCCAGACGGGAACACCGGGGAGCTGTTTTTT.

CDR3 protein: CASSLSLAGGNEQFF. In DNA, the CDR3 is TGCGCCAGCAGCTTGTCACTAGCGGGGGGGAATGAGCAGTTCTTC. The chain recombines TRBV5-1 with TRBJ2-1; 13 nucleotides line up with TRBD2. Germline CDR1 and CDR2: SGHRS and YFSETQ. V lost 1 base and J lost 7; bases outside the gene matches: 2. There are 15 residues in the CDR3.

This clone has more than one count but fewer than ten. V is TRBV4-1 and J is TRBJ2-7, with 7 positions matching TRBD2. CDR1 is MGHRA and CDR2 is YSYEKL in the germline V gene. J was trimmed by 4 bases and V by 3 bases; bases with no gene match: 3. This CDR3 contains 13 residues. CDR3 nucleotides: TGCGCCAGCAGCCATGGGGGGGAATACGAGCAGTACTTC. It yields the protein CASSHGGEYEQYF.

This clone came up many times. The chain uses TRBV27 and TRBJ1-2, with a weak D call TRBD1 (6 bases). The CDR3 contains 15 residues. Trimming removed 0 bases from V and 8 bases from J, with 16 bases in between. Germline CDR1 MNHEY, CDR2 SMNVEV (reference sequence). The CDR3 nucleotides read TGTGCCAGCAGTTTATCGATGGGGGGCGCGTCGGGCTACACCTTC. Protein: CASSLSMGGASGYTF.

This clone has a count of ten or more. The V gene is TRBV4-3, the J gene TRBJ1-2, with a tentative D call TRBD1 (5 bases). This CDR3 is built from 14 residues. Per the germline V gene, CDR1 is LGHNA and CDR2 is YSLEER. V lost 4 bases and J lost 4, with 13 bases in between. CDR3 sequence reads: CASSPYGTVYGYTF. The DNA of the CDR3 is TGCGCCAGCAGCCCCTACGGGACGGTCTATGGCTACACCTTC.